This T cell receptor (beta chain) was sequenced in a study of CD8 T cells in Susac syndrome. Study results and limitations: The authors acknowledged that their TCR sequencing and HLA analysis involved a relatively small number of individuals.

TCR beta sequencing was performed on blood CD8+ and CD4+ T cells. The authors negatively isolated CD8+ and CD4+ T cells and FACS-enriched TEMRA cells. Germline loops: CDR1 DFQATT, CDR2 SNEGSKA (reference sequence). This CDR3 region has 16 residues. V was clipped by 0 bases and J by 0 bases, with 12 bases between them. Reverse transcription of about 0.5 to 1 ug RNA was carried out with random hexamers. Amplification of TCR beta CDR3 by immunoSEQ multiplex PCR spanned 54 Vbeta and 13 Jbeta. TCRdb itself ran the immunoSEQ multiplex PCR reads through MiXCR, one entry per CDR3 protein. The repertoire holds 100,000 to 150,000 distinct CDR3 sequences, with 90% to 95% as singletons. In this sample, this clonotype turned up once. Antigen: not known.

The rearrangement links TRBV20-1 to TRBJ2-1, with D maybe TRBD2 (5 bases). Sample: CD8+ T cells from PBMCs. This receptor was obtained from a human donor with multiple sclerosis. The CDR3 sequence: CSARESSGSSYNEQFF. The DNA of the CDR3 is TGCAGTGCTAGAGAGTCGTCTGGGAGCTCCTACAATGAGCAGTTCTTC.